This TCR beta chain was retrieved from a study of blood T cells in healthy people across ages. Through a sample-barcoded 5' primer and a J-beta primer mix, a second PCR was run for roughly 6 to 11 cycles. The template-switch adaptor was a 5' adaptor with 12 random nucleotides. It tagged each cDNA molecule. TCRdb fed the 5' RACE reads into MiXCR, producing one record per CDR3 protein. The sample records 920,000 or so distinct CDR3 sequences, less than 50% being singletons. Regarding this clonotype: What it binds is not known.

Study-level findings and limits: Per-million-T-cell TCR beta diversity fell roughly linearly with age. The study found more naive CD4+ cells and higher diversity in long-lived than aged donors.

This CDR3 is built from 17 residues. Germline CDR1 is WNHNN and CDR2 is SYGVQD (reference sequence). Trimming pared 3 bases from V and 0 bases from J, leaving 12 bases between. The chain recombines TRBV10-1 with TRBJ2-6; D might be TRBD2 (6 bases). The sequenced material came from blood. The TCR comes from a woman aged 55-70 years in good health. CDR3 region: CASSDGGRSSGANVLTF. CDR3 DNA sequence: TGCGCCAGCAGTGACGGAGGGCGTAGCTCTGGGGCCAACGTCCTGACTTTC.